The sample holds many counts of the clone carrying this TCR beta chain. What it recognizes is unknown. The source of the sample is a study of identical twins. CDR1 ENHRY and CDR2 SYGVKD come from the germline V gene. The V end was cut by 4 bases, the J end by 5 bases, with 9 bases between. This CDR3 is built from 13 residues. TCRdb passed the 5' RACE reads through MiXCR, listing each CDR3 protein once. The repertoire has approximately 500,000 distinct CDR3 sequences, around 24% of them found once; the top ten carry 2.9%. Study observations and caveats: Conclusions leaned on cross-sectional statistical analysis and did not track the same donors over time.

This same sample was also taken into another study, of T cells expressing NK-cell markers. As that study records: There remained a lack of clarity about HCMV specificity of expanded NKG2C+ T cell clones.

This chain joins TRBV10-3 and TRBJ2-1, with D possibly matching TRBD2 (6 bases). The receptor was derived from a woman under 30 in good health. Input material: CD4+ T cells sorted from blood. The CDR3 DNA follows: TGTGCCATCAGTGTGGGACTTGACAATGAGCAGTTCTTC. Protein: CAISVGLDNEQFF.